This record looks at one T cell receptor (beta chain) sequence and its context. This entry is derived from a study of blood T cell repertoires in COVID-19. TCRdb's copy holds only in-frame clones and misses some; the assay was immunoSEQ multiplex PCR. The sample lists 350,000 or so clones, roughly 89% occurring once. The CDR3 loop spans 15 amino acids. Germline V gene sequence: CDR1 SNHLY, CDR2 FYNNEI. V trimming: 7 bases; J trimming: 3 bases; junction bases outside the gene matches: 11. The chain employs TRBV2 and TRBJ1-2; 7 bases match TRBD1. This sequence originates from a man in his late teens or twenties with active or convalescent COVID-19. Input material: peripheral blood. The chain's CDR3 is CASNAEGALDYGYTF. The CDR3 DNA sequence: TGTGCCAGCAATGCGGAGGGGGCGTTGGACTATGGCTACACCTTC.